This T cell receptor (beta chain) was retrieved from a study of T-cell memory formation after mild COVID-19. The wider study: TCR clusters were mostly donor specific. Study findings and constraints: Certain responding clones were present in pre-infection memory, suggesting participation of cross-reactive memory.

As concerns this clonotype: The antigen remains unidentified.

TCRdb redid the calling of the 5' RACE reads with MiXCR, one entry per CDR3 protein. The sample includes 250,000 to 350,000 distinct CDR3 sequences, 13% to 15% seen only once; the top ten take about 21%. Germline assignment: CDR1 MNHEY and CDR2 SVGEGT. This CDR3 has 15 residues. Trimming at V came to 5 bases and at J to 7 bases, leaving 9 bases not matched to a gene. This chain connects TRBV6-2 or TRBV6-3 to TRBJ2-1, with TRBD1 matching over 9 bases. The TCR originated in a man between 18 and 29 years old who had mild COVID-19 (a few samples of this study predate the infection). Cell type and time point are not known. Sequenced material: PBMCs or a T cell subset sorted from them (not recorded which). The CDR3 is CASSPDRGWGNEQFF. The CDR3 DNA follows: TGTGCCAGCAGTCCGGACAGGGGTTGGGGAAATGAGCAGTTCTTC.